This T cell receptor beta chain originates from a study of beta chain features in type 1 diabetes. Study context: The number of sorted cells examined across all samples was some 99 million. Study-level results: All four CD4+ subsets of Type 1 diabetes patients contained TCRB CDR3s that were moderately but significantly shorter. A potential influence of HLA type upon TCRB rearrangement remained unresolved herein.

Markers CD45RO/CCR7/CD25/CD127/CD95/CD27 served to sort CD4+ naive, central memory, regulatory and stem cell-like memory cells. The length of the CDR3 is 14 residues. V was clipped by 0 bases and J by 4 bases, with 10 bases between them. The germline V gene has CDR1 SGDLS and CDR2 YYNGEE. This clone was observed a few times. Its matching antigen is unknown. Sequenced material consisted of expressed TCRB transcripts (all of the isolated RNA was reverse transcribed). Clones were sequenced by immunoSEQ multiplex PCR, and TCRdb holds only the in-frame ones, with some missing. Of about 150,000 clones in the sample, around 10% were seen once.

The receptor was isolated from a man aged 25-45 years with type 1 diabetes. V usage is TRBV9 and J usage is TRBJ1-2, with no clear D. The sequenced material came from central memory CD4+ T cells from blood. The CDR3, as DNA: TGTGCCAGCAGCGTAGATCCGGAGAGCTATGGCTACACCTTC. It specifies CASSVDPESYGYTF.